The next 13 T cell receptor beta chains were all read from a single sample in a study of shared clonotypes between healthy human individuals. The table came from immunoSEQ multiplex PCR; TCRdb's copy has only in-frame clones and leaves some out. The repertoire holds around 1.6 million clones, with 95% to 99% as singletons. Material for sequencing was naive CD4+ T cells sorted from blood. The subset here: CD45RA+ positively selected. The receptor source for this set is a man aged 25 to 45 in good health.

The chain carries TRBV1 and TRBJ1-2. TRBV1 is listed as a pseudogene. The CDR3 sequence is 17 residues long. CDR3 protein: CTSSQDGGGATNYGYTF. CDR3 in DNA: TGCACCAGCAGCCAAGATGGGGGCGGGGCAACTAACTATGGCTACACCTTC.

The genes are TRBV7-9 and TRBJ2-2, with 9 positions matching TRBD2. The CDR3 consists of 16 residues. Looked up from germline, CDR1 is SEHNR and CDR2 is FQNEAQ (reference sequence). V gave up 3 bases and J gave up 7 bases; unmatched junction bases: 9. The CDR3 loop is CASSFSRLAGRGELFF. In DNA, the CDR3 is TGTGCCAGCAGCTTTAGTCGGCTAGCGGGGCGCGGGGAGCTGTTTTTT.

The gene calls are TRBV7-9 and TRBJ2-2, with TRBD2 matching 11 bases. The germline V gene encodes CDR1 SEHNR and CDR2 FQNEAQ (reference sequence). The CDR3 is made up of 18 amino acids. V was clipped by 4 bases and J by 6 bases; unmatched bases: 13. In nucleotides, the CDR3 is TGTGCCAGCAGCTCAGGCGGGCTAGCGGGAGGTTTCCCCGGGGAGCTGTTTTTT. Translated, it gives CASSSGGLAGGFPGELFF. The full variable domain, rest sourced from reference TRBV7-9 and TRBJ2-2, is DTGVSQNPRHKITKRGQNVTFRCDPISEHNRLYWYRQTLGQGPEFLTYFQNEAQLEKSRLLSDRFSAERPKGSFSTLEIQRTEQGDSAMYLCASSSGGLAGGFPGELFFGEGSRLTVL.

This sequence joins TRBV18 and TRBJ2-7; no clear D gene. The CDR3 has 14 amino acids. Germline V gene sequence: CDR1 KGHSH, CDR2 LQKENI. V lost 1 base to trimming and J lost 4 bases, with 11 bases between them. CDR3 nucleotide sequence: TGTGCCAGCTCACCACTTAAAGACGGTTACGAGCAGTACTTC. It specifies CASSPLKDGYEQYF.

The gene calls are TRBV29-1 and TRBJ2-1, with 10 bases matching TRBD2. Per the germline V gene, CDR1 is SQVTM and CDR2 is ANQGSEA. V dropped 3 bases and J dropped 8; count of bases not matched to a gene: 7. The CDR3 sequence is 14 residues long. The chain's CDR3 is CSVDGPSGSYEQFF. In DNA form, the CDR3 reads TGCAGCGTTGACGGGCCTAGCGGGAGCTATGAGCAGTTCTTC.

The chain links TRBV4-3 to TRBJ1-2; D unclear. Between the trimmed V and J ends, which lost 1 base and 7 bases, there was a span of 19 bases. The CDR3 has 16 residues. CDR1 is LGHNA and CDR2 is YSLEER in the germline V gene. In DNA, the CDR3 is TGCGCCAGCAGCCAAGGGGGATTCGGGTTGGTCGGTGGCTACACCTTC. Its translation: CASSQGGFGLVGGYTF.

This chain joins TRBV7-2 and TRBJ2-5; D call uncertain. Trimming cost V 4 bases and J 5 bases, with 14 bases left between them. CDR3 length equals 14 residues. From germline, CDR1 is SGHTA and CDR2 FQGNSA. CDR3 region: CASSSPWPSETQYF. The DNA for the CDR3 is TGTGCCAGCAGCTCACCCTGGCCGTCCGAGACCCAGTACTTC. The whole variable domain, remainder taken from reference TRBV7-2 and TRBJ2-5, is GAGVSQSPSNKVTEKGKDVELRCDPISGHTALYWYRQSLGQGLEFLIYFQGNSAPDKSGLPSDRFSAERTGGSVSTLTIQRTQQEDSAVYLCASSSPWPSETQYFGPGTRLLVL.

The rearrangement joins TRBV7-9 to TRBJ1-4; D unclear. The V gene's germline CDR1 is SEHNR and CDR2 FQNEAQ (reference sequence). V was clipped by 6 bases and J by 1 base, with 9 bases between them. The CDR3 totals 14 residues. CDR3 in DNA: TGTGCCAGCAGACCGACGGAAACTAATGAAAAACTGTTTTTT. The encoded protein is CASRPTETNEKLFF.

The gene calls are TRBV5-4 and TRBJ2-2, with a possible D match to TRBD1 (6 bases). V gave up 5 bases and J gave up 0 bases, with 11 bases separating them. The germline gives CDR1 SGHNT, CDR2 YYREEE (reference sequence). CDR3 length: 15 residues. CDR3 amino acids: CASSSGQTNTGELFF. In DNA, the CDR3 is TGTGCCAGCAGTTCTGGACAGACGAACACCGGGGAGCTGTTTTTT.

The chain combines TRBV28 with TRBJ1-5; 10 bases are a match to TRBD1. The CDR3 sequence is 14 residues long. CDR1 and CDR2 (germline): MDHEN, SYDVKM. The ends lost 7 bases at V and 6 bases at J; junction bases unmatched: 6. CDR3 sequence reads: CASNRQGAIQPQHF. The CDR3 DNA reads as TGTGCCAGCAATAGACAGGGGGCGATTCAGCCCCAGCATTTT.

This rearrangement joins TRBV19 to TRBJ2-2; weak D call: TRBD1 (6 bases). The length of the CDR3 is 14 residues. Germline CDR1 and CDR2: LNHDA and SQIVND (reference sequence). Trimming removed 6 bases at V and 5 bases at J, with 13 bases between. The CDR3 region has the DNA TGTGCCAGTAGCCTTCAGGGGTGGACCGGGGAGCTGTTTTTT. It yields the protein CASSLQGWTGELFF.

The chain combines TRBV7-6 with TRBJ2-1; D is ambiguous. Germline-derived CDR1 and CDR2 are SGHVS and FNYEAQ. This CDR3 contains 13 residues. V shed 4 bases and J shed 5 bases, with 9 bases lying between them. This CDR3 reads CASSSGPHNEQFF. In DNA, the CDR3 is TGTGCCAGCAGCTCTGGACCACACAATGAGCAGTTCTTC.

The J gene is TRBJ1-2, the V gene TRBV5-1; 8 nucleotides align to TRBD1. Germline-derived CDR1 and CDR2 are SGHRS and YFSETQ. The V segment lost 4 bases and the J segment 6 bases; nucleotides outside the gene matches: 8. The CDR3 extends over 14 amino acids. CDR3 in DNA: TGCGCCAGCAGCCTACAAACAGGGGGTAATGGCTACACCTTC. This encodes CASSLQTGGNGYTF.